The clone carrying this T cell receptor (beta chain) was detected only a few times. Its antigen is currently unknown. The data belong to a study of T cell responses to AZD1222 COVID-19 vaccine. Assay: immunoSEQ multiplex PCR; the TCRdb copy retains only in-frame clones and omits some. The repertoire holds 74,000 or so clones, with about 85% as singletons. Germline CDR1 is LGHNA and CDR2 is YSLEER. The V and J ends lost 1 base and 4 bases respectively, with 13 bases between them. This CDR3 is 15 amino acids long. Regarding the study as a whole: The study identified only five to seven AZD1222 recipients as seropositive at baseline. Variant regions that are unmutated are reportedly the target of nearly half of spike-specific TCRs. Females outnumbered males among donors, who were mostly white British; clonal diversity was possibly underestimated.

The specimen comprised peripheral blood, sampled on day 0 of AZD1222 vaccination. The V gene is TRBV4-3, the J gene TRBJ1-1; perhaps TRBD1 as D (5 bases). The clonotype was recovered from an adult in good health. CDR3 coding DNA: TGCGCCAGCAGCCAAGTGGGCAGGGAAGGCACTGAAGCTTTCTTT. It translates to CASSQVGREGTEAFF.